The next 32 T cell receptor beta chains were all read from a single sample in a study of blood T cell repertoires in COVID-19 (dated by TCRdb to about 2020). The library was generated by the immunoSEQ multiplex PCR assay. TCRdb took over this immuneACCESS table, retaining in-frame rearrangements with V and J assigned. Such tables are incomplete; in checked studies, under half of the missing clones stem from an unresolved V gene, and the remainder is unexplained. Present in this sample are 390,000 or so clones, 87% of which were seen just once. Around 9.3% of the sample lies in the top ten. Sequenced input: PBMCs or T cells enriched from blood (not recorded which). The source of these receptors is a woman aged 50 to 60 who had recovered from COVID-19.

The chain links TRBV12-5 to TRBJ2-5, with D possibly matching TRBD1 (6 bases). This CDR3 has 14 amino acids. V lost 4 bases and J lost 5, with 14 bases in between. Germline values: CDR1 LGHNT, CDR2 FRNRAP. For the CDR3, the DNA is TGTGCTAGTGGTTCTTCAGGGGTACAGGAGACCCAGTACTTC. Encoded protein: CASGSSGVQETQYF.

The rearrangement links TRBV19 to TRBJ1-4, with 7 bases identical to TRBD1. Germline V gene sequence: CDR1 LNHDA, CDR2 SQIVND (reference sequence). Trimming removed 6 bases from V and 1 base from J; junction bases left unmatched: 11. The CDR3 loop spans 17 amino acids. The CDR3 protein is CASRTGPNAVTNEKLFF. CDR3 bases: TGTGCCAGTAGGACAGGGCCAAATGCCGTAACTAATGAAAAACTGTTTTTT.

The chain links TRBV10-3 to TRBJ1-6; D perhaps matches TRBD1 (6 bases). From germline, CDR1 is ENHRY and CDR2 SYGVKD. Trimming pared 3 bases from V and 13 bases from J, leaving 22 bases between. The CDR3 extends over 16 amino acids. The DNA for the CDR3 is TGTGCCATCAGTGACCCCCAGCGGGGGGGGCCAAAGCCCCTCCACTTT. Translation gives CAISDPQRGGPKPLHF.

V gene TRBV7-2 combines with J gene TRBJ2-3; TRBD2 matches at 8 bases. The trim removed 6 bases at V and 4 bases at J, leaving 12 bases unmatched. This CDR3 is 16 amino acids long. CDR1 is SGHTA, CDR2 FQGNSA, per germline. Written as DNA, the CDR3 is TGTGCCAGCAGGAGCGGCCCGGGACTAGTTCCAGATACGCAGTATTTT. It translates to CASRSGPGLVPDTQYF.

This clone was seen just once. V usage is TRBV6-5 and J usage is TRBJ1-2; tentative D call: TRBD1 (6 bases). Germline assignment: CDR1 MNHEY and CDR2 SVGAGI. CDR3 size: 13 residues. Deletions cut 2 bases from V and 8 bases from J, with 12 bases between. The DNA for the CDR3 is TGTGCCAGCAGTTACATCAGGGGTGGCGGCTACACCTTC. Translating it yields CASSYIRGGGYTF.

This clone was observed many times. CDR3 nucleotide sequence: TGCGCCAGCAGCTTGGGCTCGAACTTTATGAACACTGAAGCTTTCTTT. Translation: CASSLGSNFMNTEAFF. The chain is built from TRBV5-1 and TRBJ1-1, with unresolved D. The CDR3 loop spans 16 amino acids. Trimming cost V 0 bases and J 0 bases, with 12 bases left between them. CDR1 is SGHRS and CDR2 is YFSETQ in the germline V gene.

J is TRBJ2-7 and V is TRBV7-8; D remains unclear. Germline-derived CDR1 and CDR2 are SGHVS and FQNEAQ. The CDR3 covers 14 residues. V shed 3 bases and J shed 0 bases, with 9 bases lying between them. In DNA, the CDR3 is TGTGCCAGCAGCTTGCAATATAGCTCCTACGAGCAGTACTTC. Amino acids: CASSLQYSSYEQYF.

The chain has TRBV27 and TRBJ1-5, with D tentatively TRBD1 (5 bases). Trimming took off 0 bases at V and 5 bases at J, with 8 bases between the two ends. Looked up from germline, CDR1 is MNHEY and CDR2 is SMNVEV (reference sequence). This CDR3 spans 14 amino acids. The CDR3 loop reads CASSLSRGDQPQHF. DNA of the CDR3: TGTGCCAGCAGTTTATCTAGGGGCGATCAGCCCCAGCATTTT.

V is TRBV7-8 and J is TRBJ1-5, with a weak D call TRBD1 (5 bases). CDR3 length equals 13 residues. Trimming removed 4 bases from V and 5 bases from J, with 9 bases in between. The germline CDR1 and CDR2 sequences are SGHVS and FQNEAQ. DNA for the CDR3: TGTGCCAGCAGCTATACAGGAGATCAGCCCCAGCATTTT. As protein: CASSYTGDQPQHF.

This chain joins TRBV10-2 and TRBJ2-5, with D possibly being TRBD2 (5 bases). CDR3 length: 13 residues. Germline-derived CDR1 and CDR2 are WSHSY and SAAADI. V was trimmed by 6 bases and J by 3 bases, leaving 11 bases between them. The CDR3 DNA reads as TGCGCCAGCAGGACTACCAGAAAAGAGACCCAGTACTTC. Translated: CASRTTRKETQYF.

The chain couples TRBV28 to TRBJ1-6; 7 bases line up with TRBD1. Germline V gene data show CDR1 as MDHEN and CDR2 as SYDVKM. The V gene end was trimmed by 2 bases and the J gene end by 3 bases; junction bases not matched to a gene: 7. The CDR3 runs 17 residues. The CDR3 region has the DNA TGTGCCAGCAGTTTACCACTTGGGACAGTCTATAATTCACCCCTCCACTTT. Protein sequence: CASSLPLGTVYNSPLHF.

The V call is TRBV10-3, the J call TRBJ1-1; no definite D call. Trimming took 6 bases from V and 0 from J, leaving 14 bases between them. Germline-derived CDR1 and CDR2 are ENHRY and SYGVKD. The CDR3 consists of 15 residues. As DNA, the CDR3 is TGTGCCATCAGACCCATACTTACCCTGAACACTGAAGCTTTCTTT. Amino acids: CAIRPILTLNTEAFF.

The rearrangement joins TRBV5-1 to TRBJ1-3, with TRBD1 identical over 7 bases. This CDR3 spans 15 amino acids. Germline CDR1 is SGHRS and CDR2 is YFSETQ. The J segment lost 3 bases and the V segment lost 3 bases, leaving 6 bases of the junction unmatched. The CDR3 reads CASSSGQAIGNTIYF. CDR3 bases: TGCGCCAGCAGCTCCGGACAGGCTATTGGAAACACCATATATTTT.

This chain uses TRBV6-2 or TRBV6-3 with TRBJ1-4; possible D gene TRBD1, 5 bases. Trimming stripped 2 bases from V and 2 bases from J, with 9 bases between. CDR3 length: 15 residues. CDR1 and CDR2 (germline): MNHEY, SVGEGT. The CDR3 nucleotides are TGTGCCAGCAGTTACAGGGGCTTGACTAATGAAAAACTGTTTTTT. This codes for CASSYRGLTNEKLFF.

The rearrangement uses TRBV29-1 and TRBJ1-1, with TRBD1 matching 8 bases. CDR3 length: 13 amino acids. CDR1 and CDR2 (germline): SQVTM, ANQGSEA. The V segment lost 6 bases and the J segment 1 base; nucleotides outside the gene matches: 4. CDR3 DNA sequence: TGCAGCGTAGACCAGGGGGCGAACACTGAAGCTTTCTTT. Translated, it gives CSVDQGANTEAFF.

V usage is TRBV5-4 and J usage is TRBJ1-2; TRBD1 aligns across 8 bases. V lost 1 base and J lost 5; bases outside the gene matches: 13. This CDR3 has 17 amino acids. Germline V CDR1 and CDR2: SGHNT, YYREEE (reference sequence). The chain's CDR3 is CASSLSGGIGISYGYTF. CDR3 bases: TGTGCCAGCAGCTTGTCAGGGGGCATAGGCATCTCATATGGCTACACCTTC.

The chain is built from TRBV18 and TRBJ2-1; D may be TRBD2 (5 bases). Trimming pared 3 bases from V and 9 bases from J, leaving 12 bases between. Germline V CDR1 and CDR2: KGHSH, LQKENI. CDR3 length: 13 amino acids. Here the CDR3 reads CASSPREAGEQFF. The DNA of the CDR3 is TGTGCCAGCTCACCCCGTGAGGCGGGTGAGCAGTTCTTC.

The rearrangement joins TRBV4-3 to TRBJ1-2; possibly TRBD1 for D (6 bases). CDR3 length equals 14 residues. V lost 0 bases to trimming and J lost 4 bases, with 9 bases between them. Germline V gene data show CDR1 as LGHNA and CDR2 as YSLEER. DNA for the CDR3: TGCGCCAGCAGCCAAGAACAGGGAAGCTATGGCTACACCTTC. It is translated as CASSQEQGSYGYTF.

The chain carries TRBV19 and TRBJ1-1; D is possibly TRBD1 (5 bases). The CDR3 contains 14 residues. From germline, CDR1 is LNHDA and CDR2 SQIVND (reference sequence). V was trimmed by 11 bases and J by 1 base, leaving 17 bases between them. The CDR3 spells CACDSGQGNTEAFF. The CDR3 bases are TGTGCCTGCGACTCTGGGCAGGGGAACACTGAAGCTTTCTTT.

This chain joins TRBV19 and TRBJ1-2; D remains unclear. Trimming removed 3 bases at V and 1 base at J, with 6 bases between. Germline V CDR1 and CDR2: LNHDA, SQIVND (reference sequence). The CDR3 loop spans 13 amino acids. The CDR3 bases are TGTGCCAGTAGTATCAGTGTTAACTATGGCTACACCTTC. Its translation is CASSISVNYGYTF.

This clone was seen just once. The genes are TRBV6-5 and TRBJ1-4; possible D gene TRBD1, 6 bases. The CDR3 spans 15 residues. V gave up 5 bases and J gave up 5 bases, with 15 bases separating them. The germline V gene has CDR1 MNHEY and CDR2 SVGAGI. The CDR3 region has the DNA TGTGCCAGCAGTCCCCAGACAGGCCACAATGAAAAACTGTTTTTT. Its translation is CASSPQTGHNEKLFF.

This rearrangement joins TRBV19 to TRBJ1-1, with D perhaps matching TRBD1 (5 bases). The CDR3 runs to 13 residues. Deletions cut 8 bases from V and 3 bases from J, with 13 bases between. Germline V gene lookup returns CDR1 LNHDA and CDR2 SQIVND (reference sequence). The CDR3: CASGWGGDTEAFF. CDR3 DNA: TGTGCCAGTGGCTGGGGCGGGGACACTGAAGCTTTCTTT.

The V call is TRBV27, the J call TRBJ2-1; D may be TRBD2 (7 bases). The CDR3 loop spans 17 amino acids. Germline values: CDR1 MNHEY, CDR2 SMNVEV (reference sequence). V was shortened by 4 bases and J by 9 bases, with 25 bases between the two germline ends. The CDR3 region is CASSYSGASGVSGEQFF. CDR3 DNA sequence: TGTGCCAGCAGTTATTCAGGGGCGAGCGGGGTGTCGGGTGAGCAGTTCTTC.

The chain combines TRBV30 with TRBJ1-3; no reliable D call. Germline loops: CDR1 GTSNPN, CDR2 SVGIG (reference sequence). The V gene lost 2 bases and the J gene lost 5 bases, with 10 bases spanning the gap. The CDR3 sequence is 13 residues long. This chain's CDR3 is CAWSSGLRNTIYF. The DNA of the CDR3 is TGTGCCTGGAGTTCGGGTCTTAGAAACACCATATATTTT.

The CDR3 coding sequence is TGTGCCAGCAGCGCAACTACAGGGGACTCCCGTGAAAAACTGTTTTTT. This gives the protein CASSATTGDSREKLFF. V and J are TRBV9 and TRBJ1-4; TRBD1 matches at 7 bases. This CDR3 has 16 residues. After removal of 3 bases from V and 7 bases from J, the junction contained 12 bases not matched to a gene. Germline loops: CDR1 SGDLS, CDR2 YYNGEE.

The CDR3, as DNA: TGTGCCAGCAGTGGGCGGCGCGGGGGACCGGGTGAGCAGTTCTTC. Residues: CASSGRRGGPGEQFF. The chain employs TRBV9 and TRBJ2-1; 7 bases line up with TRBD2. Germline V lookup: CDR1 SGDLS, CDR2 YYNGEE. V was clipped by 5 bases and J by 9 bases; unmatched bases: 14. The CDR3 is 15 residues long.

This clone was counted a few times. The V and J genes are TRBV4-3 and TRBJ2-1, with 7 positions matching TRBD1. The ends lost 1 base at V and 3 bases at J; junction bases unmatched: 6. CDR1 is LGHNA and CDR2 is YSLEER in the germline V gene. The CDR3 totals 16 residues. Written as DNA, the CDR3 is TGCGCCAGCAGCCAAGGCCACAGGGGCTTCTACAATGAGCAGTTCTTC. This gives the protein CASSQGHRGFYNEQFF.

The chain combines TRBV18 with TRBJ1-1; D gene ambiguous. The V end was cut by 5 bases, the J end by 8 bases, with 15 bases between. CDR3 length equals 13 residues. The germline V gene has CDR1 KGHSH and CDR2 LQKENI. CDR3 sequence (DNA): TGTGCCAGCTCATATAGACAATATTACGAAGCTTTCTTT. Its protein product is CASSYRQYYEAFF. Full variable domain (missing parts from reference TRBV18 and TRBJ1-1): NAGVMQNPRHLVRRRGQEARLRCSPMKGHSHVYWYRQLPEEGLKFMVYLQKENIIDESGMPKERFSAEFPKEGPSILRIQQVVRGDSAAYFCASSYRQYYEAFFGQGTRLTVV.

The rearrangement joins TRBV5-1 to TRBJ1-1; D is unresolved. V gave up 5 bases and J gave up 4 bases, with 6 bases separating them. Germline V lookup: CDR1 SGHRS, CDR2 YFSETQ. The CDR3 loop spans 11 amino acids. CDR3 in amino acids: CASRRGTEAFF. The CDR3 coding sequence is TGCGCCAGCAGACGGGGCACTGAAGCTTTCTTT.

The CDR3 DNA reads TGTGCCAGCAGCCCAGCGGGGGGAGGTGAGCAGTTCTTC. It codes for CASSPAGGGEQFF. The chain carries TRBV7-9 and TRBJ2-1; the match to TRBD2 covers 9 bases. The CDR3 has 13 residues. Trimming removed 5 bases from V and 9 bases from J; junction bases left unmatched: 5. The germline V gene has CDR1 SEHNR and CDR2 FQNEAQ (reference sequence).

The V gene is TRBV29-1, the J gene TRBJ1-2, with 7 bases that match TRBD1. CDR1 is SQVTM and CDR2 is ANQGSEA in the germline V gene. The CDR3 consists of 12 residues. V shed 7 bases, J shed 5 bases, and the junction held 7 bases outside the gene matches. The CDR3 region is CSAETGRYGYTF. CDR3 nucleotide sequence: TGCAGCGCTGAGACAGGGCGGTATGGCTACACCTTC.

V is TRBV14 and J is TRBJ2-7; 8 bases map to TRBD1. Looked up from germline, CDR1 is SGHDN and CDR2 is FVKESK. The CDR3 totals 16 residues. J gave up 0 bases and V 3 bases, and 7 bases lay outside the gene matches. CDR3 DNA sequence: TGTGCCAGCAGCCACCGGACAGGGTTCAGCTCCTACGAGCAGTACTTC. It translates to CASSHRTGFSSYEQYF.